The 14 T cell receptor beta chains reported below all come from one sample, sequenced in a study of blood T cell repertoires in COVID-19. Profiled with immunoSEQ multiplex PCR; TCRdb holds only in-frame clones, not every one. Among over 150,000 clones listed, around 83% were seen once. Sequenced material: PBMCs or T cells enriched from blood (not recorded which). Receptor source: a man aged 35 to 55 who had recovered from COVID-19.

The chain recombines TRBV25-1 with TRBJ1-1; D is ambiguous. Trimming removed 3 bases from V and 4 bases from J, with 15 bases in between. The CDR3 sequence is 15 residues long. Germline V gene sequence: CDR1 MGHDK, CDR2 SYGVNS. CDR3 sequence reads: CASSEEDLDGTEAFF. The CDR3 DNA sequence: TGTGCCAGCAGTGAGGAAGACCTAGACGGCACTGAAGCTTTCTTT. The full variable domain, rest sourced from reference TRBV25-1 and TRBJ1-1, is EADIYQTPRYLVIGTGKKITLECSQTMGHDKMYWYQQDPGMELHLIHYSYGVNSTEKGDLSSESTVSRIRTEHFPLTLESARPSHTSQYLCASSEEDLDGTEAFFGQGTRLTVV.

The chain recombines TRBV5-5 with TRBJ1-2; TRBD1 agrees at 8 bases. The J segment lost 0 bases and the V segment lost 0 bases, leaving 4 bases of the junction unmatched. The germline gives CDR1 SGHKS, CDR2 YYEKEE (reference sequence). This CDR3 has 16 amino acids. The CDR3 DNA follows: TGTGCCAGCAGCTTGGGGACAGGGATTCCTAACTATGGCTACACCTTC. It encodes CASSLGTGIPNYGYTF.

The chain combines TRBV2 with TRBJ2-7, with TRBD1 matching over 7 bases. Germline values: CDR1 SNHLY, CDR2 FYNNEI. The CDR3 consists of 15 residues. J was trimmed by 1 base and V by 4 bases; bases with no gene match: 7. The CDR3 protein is CASSGEGTASYEQYF. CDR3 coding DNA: TGTGCCAGCAGTGGAGAGGGGACAGCATCCTACGAGCAGTACTTC. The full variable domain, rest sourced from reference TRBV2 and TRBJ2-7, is EPEVTQTPSHQVTQMGQEVILRCVPISNHLYFYWYRQILGQKVEFLVSFYNNEISEKSEIFDDQFSVERPDGSNFTLKIRSTKLEDSAMYFCASSGEGTASYEQYFGPGTRLTVT.

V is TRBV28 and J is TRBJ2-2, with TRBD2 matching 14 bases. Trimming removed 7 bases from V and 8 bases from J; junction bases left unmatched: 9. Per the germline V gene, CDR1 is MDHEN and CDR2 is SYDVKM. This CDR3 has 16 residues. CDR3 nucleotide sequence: TGTGCCAGCACAGGGACTAGCGGGAGTGGTTGGGGGGAGCTGTTTTTT. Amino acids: CASTGTSGSGWGELFF.

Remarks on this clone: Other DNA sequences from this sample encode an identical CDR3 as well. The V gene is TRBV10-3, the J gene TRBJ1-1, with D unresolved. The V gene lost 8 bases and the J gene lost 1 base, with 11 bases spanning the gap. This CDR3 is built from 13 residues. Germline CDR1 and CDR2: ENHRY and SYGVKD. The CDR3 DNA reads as TGTGCCATCCGGCCAGGCCCGAACACTGAAGCTTTCTTT. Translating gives CAIRPGPNTEAFF.

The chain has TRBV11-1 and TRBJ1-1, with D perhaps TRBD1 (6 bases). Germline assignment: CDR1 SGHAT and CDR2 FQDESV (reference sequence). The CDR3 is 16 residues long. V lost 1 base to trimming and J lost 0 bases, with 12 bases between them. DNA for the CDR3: TGTGCCAGCAGCTTAGTTCCGGACAGCTTGAACACTGAAGCTTTCTTT. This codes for CASSLVPDSLNTEAFF.

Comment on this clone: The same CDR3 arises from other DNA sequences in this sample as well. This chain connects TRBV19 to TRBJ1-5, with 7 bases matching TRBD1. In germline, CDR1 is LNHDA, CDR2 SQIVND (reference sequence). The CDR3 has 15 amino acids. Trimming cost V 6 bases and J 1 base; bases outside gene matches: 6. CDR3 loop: CASRRDRASNQPQHF. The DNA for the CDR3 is TGTGCCAGTAGGCGCGACAGGGCGAGCAATCAGCCCCAGCATTTT.

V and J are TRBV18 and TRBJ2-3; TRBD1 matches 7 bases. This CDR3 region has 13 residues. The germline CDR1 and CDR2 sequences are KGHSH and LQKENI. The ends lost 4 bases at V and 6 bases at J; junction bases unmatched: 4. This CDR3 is CASSQGAGDTQYF. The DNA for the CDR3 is TGTGCCAGCTCACAGGGGGCAGGGGATACGCAGTATTTT.

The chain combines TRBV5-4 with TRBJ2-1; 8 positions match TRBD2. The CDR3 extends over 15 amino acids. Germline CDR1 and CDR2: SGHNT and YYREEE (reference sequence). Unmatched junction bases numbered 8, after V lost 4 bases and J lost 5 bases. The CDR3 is CASSPGRGDNNEQFF. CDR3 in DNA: TGTGCCAGCAGCCCCGGGAGGGGGGACAACAATGAGCAGTTCTTC.

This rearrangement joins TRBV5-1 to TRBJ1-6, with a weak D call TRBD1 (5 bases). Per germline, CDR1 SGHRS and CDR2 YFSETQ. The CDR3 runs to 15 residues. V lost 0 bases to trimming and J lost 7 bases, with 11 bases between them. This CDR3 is CASSLENRRNSPLHF. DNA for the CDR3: TGCGCCAGCAGCTTGGAGAACAGGAGAAATTCACCCCTCCACTTT.

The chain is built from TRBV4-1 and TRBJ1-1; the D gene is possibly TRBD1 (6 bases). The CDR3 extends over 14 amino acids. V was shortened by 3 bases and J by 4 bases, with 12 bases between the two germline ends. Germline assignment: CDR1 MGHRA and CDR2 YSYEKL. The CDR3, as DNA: TGCGCCAGCAGCCACCCAGGGGAGTTCACTGAAGCTTTCTTT. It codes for CASSHPGEFTEAFF.

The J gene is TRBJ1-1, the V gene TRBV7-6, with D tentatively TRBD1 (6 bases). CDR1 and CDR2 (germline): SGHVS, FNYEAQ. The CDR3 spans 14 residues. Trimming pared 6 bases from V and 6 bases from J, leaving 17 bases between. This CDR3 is CASSLSGGASEAFF. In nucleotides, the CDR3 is TGTGCCAGCAGTCTCTCTGGGGGGGCATCTGAAGCTTTCTTT. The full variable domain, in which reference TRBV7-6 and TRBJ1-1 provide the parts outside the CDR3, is GAGVSQSPRYKVTKRGQDVALRCDPISGHVSLYWYRQALGQGPEFLTYFNYEAQQDKSGLPNDRFSAERPEGSISTLTIQRTEQRDSAMYRCASSLSGGASEAFFGQGTRLTVV.

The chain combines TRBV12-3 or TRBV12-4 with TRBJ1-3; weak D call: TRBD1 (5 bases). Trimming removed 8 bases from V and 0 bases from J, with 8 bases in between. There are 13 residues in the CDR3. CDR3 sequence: CASQGLSGNTIYF. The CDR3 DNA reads TGTGCCAGCCAGGGACTCTCTGGAAACACCATATATTTT.

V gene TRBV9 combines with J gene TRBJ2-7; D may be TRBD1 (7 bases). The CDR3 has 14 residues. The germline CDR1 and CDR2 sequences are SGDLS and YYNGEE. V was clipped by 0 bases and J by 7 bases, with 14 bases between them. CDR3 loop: CASSVAGGGREQYF. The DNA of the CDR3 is TGTGCCAGCAGCGTAGCTGGAGGGGGCAGGGAGCAGTACTTC.